This T cell receptor (beta chain) was sequenced for a study of graft-versus-host responses after intestinal transplantation. Study background: The whole recipient group had anti-thymocyte globulin induction followed by tacrolimus and steroids for around three years. Study-level results: Within allografts, high graft-versus-host to host-versus-graft clonal ratios were seen among patients with graft-donor T cell macrochimerism. Circulating GvH clone levels at their peak were associated with HvG declines (early post-transplant).

Sequenced by immunoSEQ multiplex PCR; TCRdb stores in-frame clones only, minus some. The sample records tens of thousands of clones, over 35% being singletons. Plating combined about 200,000 CFSE-labeled responder cells with about 200,000 irradiated, violet-dye-labeled stimulator cells. Proliferating CFSE-low CD3+CD4+ and CD3+CD8+ responders were sorted after the reaction. V dropped 6 bases and J dropped 7 bases, with 12 bases sitting between them. The CDR3 runs to 11 residues. Per the germline V gene, CDR1 is SQVTM and CDR2 is ANQGSEA. This receptor was identified in a human patient who was an organ donor for intestinal transplantation. The chain links TRBV29-1 to TRBJ2-5; D might be TRBD2 (6 bases). The sequenced sample was alloreactive CD8+ T cells from a mixed lymphocyte reaction culture, obtained before transplantation. The subset: CFSE-low proliferating T cells sorted from roughly six-day pre-transplant mixed lymphocyte reaction (GvH or HvG direction). The CDR3 loop is CSVGGWGTQYF. For the CDR3, the DNA is TGCAGCGTCGGGGGATGGGGGACCCAGTACTTC.